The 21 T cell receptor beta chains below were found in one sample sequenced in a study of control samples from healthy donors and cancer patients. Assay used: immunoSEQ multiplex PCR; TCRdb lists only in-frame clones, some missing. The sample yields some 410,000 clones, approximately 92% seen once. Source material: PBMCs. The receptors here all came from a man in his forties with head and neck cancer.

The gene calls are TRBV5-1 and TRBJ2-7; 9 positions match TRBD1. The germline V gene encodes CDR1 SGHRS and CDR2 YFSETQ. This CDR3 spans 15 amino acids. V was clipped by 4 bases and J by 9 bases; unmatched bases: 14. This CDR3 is CASSAPGQGVRVQYF. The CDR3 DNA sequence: TGCGCCAGCAGCGCACCGGGACAGGGCGTACGCGTGCAGTACTTC.

In nucleotides, the CDR3 is TGTGCCAGCTCACCGGGTCTGGCGCCGACAGCCTATAATTCACCCCTCCACTTT. Amino acid sequence: CASSPGLAPTAYNSPLHF. The chain employs TRBV18 and TRBJ1-6, with TRBD1 as a possible D gene (5 bases). Trimming took 3 bases from V and 2 from J, leaving 17 bases between them. The CDR3 runs to 18 residues. Germline V gene lookup returns CDR1 KGHSH and CDR2 LQKENI.

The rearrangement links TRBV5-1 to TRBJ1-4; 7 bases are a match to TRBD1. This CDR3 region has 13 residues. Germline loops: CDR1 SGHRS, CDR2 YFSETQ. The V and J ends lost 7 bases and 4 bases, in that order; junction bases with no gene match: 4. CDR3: CASSDRINEKLFF. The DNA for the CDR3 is TGCGCCAGCTCGGACAGGATTAATGAAAAACTGTTTTTT.

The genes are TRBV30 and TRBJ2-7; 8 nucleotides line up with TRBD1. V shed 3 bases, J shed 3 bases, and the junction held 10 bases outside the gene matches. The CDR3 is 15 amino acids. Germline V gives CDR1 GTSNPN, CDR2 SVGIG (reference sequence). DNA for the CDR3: TGTGCCTGGAGACCCAGGACAGGGCCCCTCTACGAGCAGTACTTC. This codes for CAWRPRTGPLYEQYF. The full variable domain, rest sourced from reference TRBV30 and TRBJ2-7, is SQTIHQWPATLVQPVGSPLSLECTVEGTSNPNLYWYRQAAGRGLQLLFYSVGIGQISSEVPQNLSASRPQDRQFILSSKKLLLSDSGFYLCAWRPRTGPLYEQYFGPGTRLTVT.

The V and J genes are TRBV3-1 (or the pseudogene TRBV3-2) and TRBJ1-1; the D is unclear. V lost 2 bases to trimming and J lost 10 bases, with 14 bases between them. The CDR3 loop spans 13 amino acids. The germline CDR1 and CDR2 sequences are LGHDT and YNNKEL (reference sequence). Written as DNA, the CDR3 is TGTGCCAGCAGCCAAACCCGGGAGCGGGGAGCTTTCTTT. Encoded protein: CASSQTRERGAFF.

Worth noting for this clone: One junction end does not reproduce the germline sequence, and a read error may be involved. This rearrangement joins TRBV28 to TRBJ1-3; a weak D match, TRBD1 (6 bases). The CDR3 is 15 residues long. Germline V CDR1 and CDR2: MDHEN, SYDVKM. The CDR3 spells CASGLLTGSGNTIYF. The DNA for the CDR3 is TGTGCCAGCGGTTTATTAACAGGGAGTGGAAACACCATATATTTT. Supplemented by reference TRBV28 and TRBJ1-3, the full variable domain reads DVKVTQSSRYLVKRTGEKVFLECVQDMDHENMFWYRQDPGLGLRLIYFSYDVKMKEKGDIPEGYSVSREKKERFSLILESASTNQTSMYLCASGLLTGSGNTIYFGEGSWLTVV.

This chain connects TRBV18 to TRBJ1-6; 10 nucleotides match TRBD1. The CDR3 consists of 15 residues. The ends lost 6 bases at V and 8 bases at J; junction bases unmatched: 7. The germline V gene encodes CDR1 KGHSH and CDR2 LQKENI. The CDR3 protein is CASSGVGTGDSPLHF. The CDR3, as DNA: TGTGCCAGCTCTGGGGTAGGGACAGGGGATTCACCCCTCCACTTT.

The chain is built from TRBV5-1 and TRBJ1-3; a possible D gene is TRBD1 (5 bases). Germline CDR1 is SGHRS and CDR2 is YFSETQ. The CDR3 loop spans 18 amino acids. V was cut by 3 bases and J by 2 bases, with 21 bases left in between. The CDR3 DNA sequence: TGCGCCAGCAGCTCCGACGTTTTACGACAGTCCGCTGGAAACACCATATATTTT. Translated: CASSSDVLRQSAGNTIYF.

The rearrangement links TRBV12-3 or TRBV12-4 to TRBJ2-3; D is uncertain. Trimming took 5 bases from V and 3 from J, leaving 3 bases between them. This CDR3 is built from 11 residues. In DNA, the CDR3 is TGTGCCAGCAGTATGACAGATACGCAGTATTTT. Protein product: CASSMTDTQYF.

The CDR3 sequence is CATSRVEPAEQYF. CDR3 bases: TGTGCCACCAGCAGGGTGGAGCCCGCCGAGCAGTACTTC. The V gene is TRBV15, the J gene TRBJ2-7; D remains unclear. The CDR3 length is 13 residues. The V gene's germline CDR1 is LNHNV and CDR2 YYDKDF (reference sequence). Trimming took off 3 bases at V and 6 bases at J, with 12 bases between the two ends.

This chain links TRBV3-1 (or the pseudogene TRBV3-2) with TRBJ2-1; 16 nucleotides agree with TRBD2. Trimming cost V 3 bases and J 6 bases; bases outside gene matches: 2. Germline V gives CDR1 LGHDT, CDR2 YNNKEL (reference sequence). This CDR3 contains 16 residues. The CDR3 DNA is TGTGCCAGCAGCCAGGGACTAGCGGGGGGGAGCAATGAGCAGTTCTTC. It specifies CASSQGLAGGSNEQFF.

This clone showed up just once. The CDR3 region is CSATDLEKLFF. The CDR3 coding sequence is TGCAGTGCTACTGATCTGGAAAAACTGTTTTTT. The chain is built from TRBV20-1 and TRBJ1-4, with unresolved D. Germline CDR1 reads DFQATT; CDR2 reads SNEGSKA (reference sequence). V was cut by 4 bases and J by 8 bases, with 8 bases left in between. CDR3 size: 11 residues.

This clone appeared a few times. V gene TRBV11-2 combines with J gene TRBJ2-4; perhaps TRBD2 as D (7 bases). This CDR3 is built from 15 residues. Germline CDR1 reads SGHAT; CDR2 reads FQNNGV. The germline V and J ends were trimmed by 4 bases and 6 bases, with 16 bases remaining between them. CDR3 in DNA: TGTGCCAGCAGCTCCCTAAGGGAGGGGGGAAACATTCAGTACTTC. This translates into CASSSLREGGNIQYF.

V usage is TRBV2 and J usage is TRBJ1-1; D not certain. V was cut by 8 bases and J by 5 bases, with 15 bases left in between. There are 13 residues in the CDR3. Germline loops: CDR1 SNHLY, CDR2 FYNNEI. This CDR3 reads CASCGGEITEAFF. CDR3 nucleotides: TGTGCCAGCTGTGGAGGTGAAATTACTGAAGCTTTCTTT.

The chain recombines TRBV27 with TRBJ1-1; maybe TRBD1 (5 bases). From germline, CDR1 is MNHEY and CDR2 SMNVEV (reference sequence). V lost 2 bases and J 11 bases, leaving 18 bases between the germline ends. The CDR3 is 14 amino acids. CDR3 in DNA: TGTGCCAGCAGTTTACGGGCACAGGACTTGTCTGCTTTCTTT. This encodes CASSLRAQDLSAFF.

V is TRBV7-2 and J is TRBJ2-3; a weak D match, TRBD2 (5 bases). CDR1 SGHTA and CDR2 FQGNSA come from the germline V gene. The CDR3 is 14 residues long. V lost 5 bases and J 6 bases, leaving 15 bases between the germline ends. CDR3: CASSPSGTRDTQYF. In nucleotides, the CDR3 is TGTGCCAGCAGCCCCTCGGGAACGAGGGATACGCAGTATTTT. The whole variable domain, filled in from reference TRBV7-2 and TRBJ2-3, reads GAGVSQSPSNKVTEKGKDVELRCDPISGHTALYWYRQSLGQGLEFLIYFQGNSAPDKSGLPSDRFSAERTGGSVSTLTIQRTQQEDSAVYLCASSPSGTRDTQYFGPGTRLTVL.

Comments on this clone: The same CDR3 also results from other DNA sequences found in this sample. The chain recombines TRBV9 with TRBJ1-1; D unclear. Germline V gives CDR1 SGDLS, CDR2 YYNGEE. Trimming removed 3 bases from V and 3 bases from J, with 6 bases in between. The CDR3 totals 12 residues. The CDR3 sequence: CASSGEYTEAFF. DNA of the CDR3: TGTGCCAGCAGCGGGGAGTACACTGAAGCTTTCTTT.

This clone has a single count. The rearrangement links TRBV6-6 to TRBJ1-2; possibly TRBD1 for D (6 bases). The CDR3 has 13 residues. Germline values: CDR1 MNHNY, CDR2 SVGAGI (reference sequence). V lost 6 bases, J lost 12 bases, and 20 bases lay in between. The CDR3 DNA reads TGTGCCAGCAGCCGGAACAGGGAAGGGTATCACACCTTC. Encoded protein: CASSRNREGYHTF.

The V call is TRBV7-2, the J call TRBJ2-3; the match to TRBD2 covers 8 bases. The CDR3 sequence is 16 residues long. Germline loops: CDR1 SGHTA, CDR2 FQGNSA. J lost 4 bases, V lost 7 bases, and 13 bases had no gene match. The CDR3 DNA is TGTGCCAGCACCCGGCCCTTCGGGGGGGTCGCAGATACGCAGTATTTT. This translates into CASTRPFGGVADTQYF.

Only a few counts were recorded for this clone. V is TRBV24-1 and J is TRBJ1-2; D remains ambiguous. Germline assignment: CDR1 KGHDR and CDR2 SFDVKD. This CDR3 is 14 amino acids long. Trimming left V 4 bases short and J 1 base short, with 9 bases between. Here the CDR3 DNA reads TGTGCCACCAGTGACCTCTGGGGTAACTATGGCTACACCTTC. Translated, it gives CATSDLWGNYGYTF.

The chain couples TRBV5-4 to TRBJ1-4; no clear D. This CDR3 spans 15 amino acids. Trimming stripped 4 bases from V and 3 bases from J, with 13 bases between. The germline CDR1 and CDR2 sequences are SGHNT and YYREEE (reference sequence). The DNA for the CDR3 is TGTGCCAGCAGCGTACAGACTTCGGCTAATGAAAAACTGTTTTTT. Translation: CASSVQTSANEKLFF. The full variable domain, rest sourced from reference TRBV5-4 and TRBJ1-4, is ETGVTQSPTHLIKTRGQQVTLRCSSQSGHNTVSWYQQALGQGPQFIFQYYREEENGRGNFPPRFSGLQFPNYSSELNVNALELDDSALYLCASSVQTSANEKLFFGSGTQLSVL.